The present TCR beta chain was sequenced within a study of blood T cell repertoires in COVID-19. Per the authors' pipeline: Reference gene primer amplification gave nucleated cell count estimates. Clones were read by immunoSEQ multiplex PCR, and TCRdb kept only the in-frame ones, dropping some. D and trimming come from the DNA, and the V and J calls and clone size come from that table. The sample consists of about 87,000 clones, about 87% of them appearing once. This TCR derives from a man in his forties or fifties with acute or convalescent COVID-19. The sample comprised peripheral blood.

The CDR3 loop reads CASRPGLSTEAFF. CDR3 coding DNA: TGTGCCAGCAGGCCCGGTTTGAGCACTGAAGCTTTCTTT. The V and J genes are TRBV6-5 and TRBJ1-1; D gene uncertain. This CDR3 region has 13 residues. Trimming took 6 bases from V and 4 from J, leaving 12 bases between them. Germline CDR1 MNHEY, CDR2 SVGAGI.